This is a list of T cell receptor beta chains from one sample in a study of blood T cell repertoires in COVID-19. Profiling relied on immunoSEQ multiplex PCR, and the TCRdb table lists in-frame clones only, not all of them. The sample contains 60,000 to 75,000 clones, roughly 86% of which appear only once. The sequenced material came from peripheral blood. Source of these receptors: a woman between 55 and 75 years old with acute or convalescent COVID-19. CDR3s include the opening cysteine and the closing phenylalanine or tryptophan. The D gene is left open where the match is weak. Clone size appears in some rows only: once, few, many, or a class for an expanded clone.

size: -
V: TRBV19
D: -
J: TRBJ2-5
CDR3: CASSIRGLPQETQYF
DNA: TGTGCCAGTAGTATCCGCGGCCTCCCACAAGAGACCCAGTACTTC

size: -
V: TRBV27
D: TRBD1
J: TRBJ1-2
CDR3: CASSSYRGGYGYTF
DNA: TGTGCCAGCAGTAGTTACAGGGGAGGTTATGGCTACACCTTC

size: -
V: TRBV2
D: -
J: TRBJ2-3
CDR3: CASSVTDTQYF
DNA: TGTGCCAGCAGTGTAACAGATACGCAGTATTTT

size: few
V: TRBV5-1
D: TRBD1
J: TRBJ1-2
CDR3: CASSPLTGRGNGYTF
DNA: TGCGCCAGCAGCCCCCTAACGGGCAGGGGGAATGGCTACACCTTC

size: once
V: TRBV3-1/TRBV3-2
D: TRBD2
J: TRBJ2-5
CDR3: CASSPGTSEQETQYF
DNA: TGTGCCAGCAGCCCCGGGACTAGCGAGCAAGAGACCCAGTACTTC

size: -
V: TRBV5-5
D: -
J: TRBJ1-5
CDR3: CASSILGGEEKPQHF
DNA: TGTGCCAGCAGCATACTAGGGGGTGAAGAAAAGCCCCAGCATTTT

size: -
V: TRBV6-5
D: -
J: TRBJ1-4
CDR3: CASSYEGGEKLFF
DNA: TGTGCCAGCAGTTACGAGGGAGGGGAAAAACTGTTTTTT

size: -
V: TRBV14
D: -
J: TRBJ1-2
CDR3: CASSLLGQVYGYTF
DNA: TGTGCCAGCAGCCTACTGGGGCAGGTCTATGGCTACACCTTC

size: once
V: TRBV15
D: TRBD1
J: TRBJ2-3
CDR3: CATSILQGLGTQYF
DNA: TGTGCCACCAGCATCCTACAGGGGCTCGGTACGCAGTATTTT

size: -
V: TRBV5-1
D: -
J: TRBJ1-1
CDR3: CASSRGGGSTEAFF
DNA: TGCGCCAGCAGCCGGGGCGGGGGATCCACTGAAGCTTTCTTT

size: -
V: TRBV5-8
D: TRBD2
J: TRBJ2-1
CDR3: CASSPLGRGGTNEQFF
DNA: TGTGCCAGCAGCCCCCTCGGGCGGGGGGGGACCAATGAGCAGTTCTTC

size: -
V: TRBV6-5
D: -
J: TRBJ2-3
CDR3: CASRRGLADTQYF
DNA: TGTGCCAGCAGAAGAGGACTGGCAGATACGCAGTATTTT

size: -
V: TRBV10-3
D: TRBD2
J: TRBJ2-7
CDR3: CAISDPSASGGVYEQYF
DNA: TGTGCCATCAGTGACCCGTCGGCTAGCGGGGGGGTCTACGAGCAGTACTTC

size: -
V: TRBV19
D: -
J: TRBJ1-2
CDR3: CASSAQGDDYGYTF
DNA: TGTGCCAGTAGTGCACAGGGAGACGACTATGGCTACACCTTC

size: once
V: TRBV7-8
D: TRBD2
J: TRBJ2-5
CDR3: CASSLATGGMETQYF
DNA: TGTGCCAGCAGCTTAGCGACGGGGGGAATGGAGACCCAGTACTTC

size: -
V: TRBV7-2
D: TRBD2
J: TRBJ2-3
CDR3: CASSSKTSGGVDTQYF
DNA: TGTGCCAGCAGCTCAAAGACTAGCGGGGGGGTAGATACGCAGTATTTT

size: -
V: TRBV5-1
D: TRBD1
J: TRBJ2-5
CDR3: CASTPDRGGGETQYF
DNA: TGCGCCAGCACCCCGGACAGGGGTGGCGGCGAGACCCAGTACTTC

size: -
V: TRBV7-9
D: -
J: TRBJ1-3
CDR3: CASSPQGSGNTIYF
DNA: TGTGCCAGCAGCCCCCAGGGCTCTGGAAACACCATATATTTT

size: once
V: TRBV27
D: -
J: TRBJ2-5
CDR3: CASSSIGGYQETQYF
DNA: TGTGCCAGCAGCTCCATAGGAGGGTACCAAGAGACCCAGTACTTC

size: -
V: TRBV7-2
D: TRBD2
J: TRBJ2-7
CDR3: CASSPSGVTGEQYF
DNA: TGTGCCAGCAGCCCGAGCGGGGTCACGGGAGAGCAGTACTTC

size: -
V: TRBV28
D: TRBD1
J: TRBJ1-5
CDR3: CASSGTANQPQHF
DNA: TGTGCCAGCAGTGGGACAGCGAATCAGCCCCAGCATTTT

size: -
V: TRBV6-5
D: -
J: TRBJ2-5
CDR3: CASSPGRGTQETQYF
DNA: TGTGCCAGCAGTCCAGGGCGGGGGACACAAGAGACCCAGTACTTC

size: -
V: TRBV28
D: TRBD2
J: TRBJ2-3
CDR3: CASSVAGALTDTQYF
DNA: TGTGCCAGCAGTGTAGCGGGGGCTCTCACAGATACGCAGTATTTT

size: once
V: TRBV6-5
D: TRBD1
J: TRBJ1-5
CDR3: CASAGTGDEPQHF
DNA: TGTGCCAGCGCCGGGACAGGGGATGAGCCCCAGCATTTT

size: -
V: TRBV6-5
D: -
J: TRBJ1-2
CDR3: CASSRLGGSVGYTF
DNA: TGTGCCAGCAGTCGACTCGGGGGGTCCGTGGGCTACACCTTC

size: -
V: TRBV2
D: -
J: TRBJ2-7
CDR3: CASSGSRGGEQYF
DNA: TGTGCCAGCAGCGGAAGTAGGGGGGGTGAGCAGTACTTC

size: -
V: TRBV3-1/TRBV3-2
D: TRBD1
J: TRBJ1-6
CDR3: CASSYYDRDNSPLHF
DNA: TGTGCCAGCAGCTATTATGACAGGGATAATTCACCCCTCCACTTT

size: -
V: TRBV21-1
D: -
J: TRBJ1-3
CDR3: CASSKEAFPSPGNTIYF
DNA: TGTGCCAGCAGCAAAGAAGCCTTCCCCTCCCCTGGAAACACCATATATTTT

size: -
V: TRBV28
D: TRBD1
J: TRBJ2-7
CDR3: CASSSPSNRGIPHEQYF
DNA: TGTGCCAGCAGTTCTCCATCAAACAGGGGAATCCCCCACGAGCAGTACTTC

size: -
V: TRBV5-4
D: TRBD2
J: TRBJ2-5
CDR3: CASSLGLAGGLKETQYF
DNA: TGTGCCAGCAGCTTGGGCCTAGCGGGAGGGTTGAAAGAGACCCAGTACTTC

size: -
V: TRBV5-1
D: TRBD1
J: TRBJ1-2
CDR3: CASSPEGQGGGGYTF
DNA: TGCGCCAGCAGCCCTGAAGGACAGGGTGGCGGGGGCTACACCTTC

size: -
V: TRBV2
D: TRBD1
J: TRBJ2-7
CDR3: CASRTRGGTGSHEQYF
DNA: TGTGCCAGCAGGACTAGGGGGGGGACAGGGTCCCACGAGCAGTACTTC

size: -
V: TRBV24-1
D: TRBD2
J: TRBJ2-5
CDR3: CATSDTRGAGQETQYF
DNA: TGTGCCACCAGTGATACGCGGGGAGCGGGGCAAGAGACCCAGTACTTC

size: -
V: TRBV2
D: -
J: TRBJ2-3
CDR3: CASLSRGARGTQYF
DNA: TGTGCCAGCCTTTCCAGGGGGGCCCGGGGTACGCAGTATTTT

size: -
V: TRBV2
D: TRBD1
J: TRBJ2-6
CDR3: CASMTGGDAGANVLTF
DNA: TGTGCCAGCATGACAGGGGGCGATGCTGGGGCCAACGTCCTGACTTTC

size: -
V: TRBV7-9
D: TRBD2
J: TRBJ2-3
CDR3: CASNRGGETDTQYF
DNA: TGTGCCAGCAATCGGGGGGGCGAAACAGATACGCAGTATTTT

size: few
V: TRBV19
D: TRBD1
J: TRBJ1-3
CDR3: CASSTFPGQGHSGNTIYF
DNA: TGTGCCAGTAGTACATTTCCGGGACAGGGCCACTCTGGAAACACCATATATTTT

size: -
V: TRBV5-4
D: -
J: TRBJ1-2
CDR3: CASSPGGPYGYTF
DNA: TGTGCCAGCAGCCCAGGAGGCCCCTATGGCTACACCTTC

size: -
V: TRBV4-1
D: TRBD1
J: TRBJ1-1
CDR3: CASSPGTVNTEAFF
DNA: TGCGCCAGCAGCCCCGGGACAGTTAACACTGAAGCTTTCTTT

size: -
V: TRBV7-3
D: TRBD2
J: TRBJ2-3
CDR3: CASSLGGTTDTQYF
DNA: TGTGCCAGCAGCTTGGGGGGGACCACAGATACGCAGTATTTT

size: -
V: TRBV7-2
D: TRBD1
J: TRBJ1-2
CDR3: CASSPRQGPGGYTF
DNA: TGTGCCAGCAGCCCCCGACAGGGGCCGGGGGGCTACACCTTC

size: few
V: TRBV4-1
D: -
J: TRBJ2-1
CDR3: CASSQHPVGPNEQFF
DNA: TGCGCCAGCAGCCAACACCCCGTTGGGCCCAATGAGCAGTTCTTC

size: once
V: TRBV3-1/TRBV3-2
D: TRBD2
J: TRBJ2-3
CDR3: CASSQEGRGGTDTQYF
DNA: TGTGCCAGCAGCCAAGAGGGGCGGGGGGGCACAGATACGCAGTATTTT